Listed here are 19 T cell receptor beta chains from one sample, sequenced in a study of response to subunit inactivated influenza vaccine. TCRdb reanalysed the RT-PCR reads using MiXCR and keeps one entry per CDR3 protein. This table has about 650,000 distinct CDR3 sequences, around 13% appearing once. The source was PBMCs from blood, collected less than 15 days before vaccination. Receptor source: a man over 45 who received an inactivated influenza vaccine.

This clonotype was seen a handful of times. The chain links TRBV5-1 to TRBJ2-7; no clear D gene. Per the germline V gene, CDR1 is SGHRS and CDR2 is YFSETQ. Trimming stripped 1 base from V and 2 bases from J, with 7 bases between. The CDR3 totals 13 residues. CDR3 loop: CASSLLETYEQYF. The CDR3 DNA reads as TGCGCCAGCAGCTTGCTAGAAACCTACGAGCAGTACTTC.

This CDR3 reads CASRANYGYTF. Here the CDR3 DNA reads TGTGCCAGCAGGGCCAACTATGGCTACACCTTC. V is TRBV28 and J is TRBJ1-2; D is undetermined. The CDR3 is 11 residues long. With 6 bases removed from V and 2 bases from J, the gap between germline ends came to 4 bases. The germline CDR1 and CDR2 sequences are MDHEN and SYDVKM.

The chain recombines TRBV5-8 with TRBJ1-4; a possible D gene is TRBD1 (5 bases). This CDR3 region has 15 residues. Germline CDR1 and CDR2: SGHTS and YDEGEE. V was cut by 0 bases and J by 0 bases, with 6 bases left in between. The CDR3 nucleotides read TGTGCCAGCAGCTTGGGACAGTCAACTAATGAAAAACTGTTTTTT. Protein product: CASSLGQSTNEKLFF.

In its sample, this clonotype was seen a few times. This chain connects TRBV4-2 to TRBJ1-3; no clear D gene. From germline, CDR1 is LGHNA and CDR2 YNFKEQ. Deletions cut 4 bases from V and 0 bases from J, with 13 bases between. This CDR3 contains 16 residues. DNA of the CDR3: TGTGCCAGCAGCCCTGAGAGGGCAATCTCTGGAAACACCATATATTTT. The encoded protein is CASSPERAISGNTIYF.

This clonotype was observed many times. The rearrangement joins TRBV7-3 to TRBJ2-1, with TRBD2 matching over 7 bases. The CDR3 sequence is 15 residues long. Germline assignment: CDR1 SGHTA and CDR2 FQGTGA. J lost 5 bases, V lost 1 base, and 5 bases had no gene match. Here the CDR3 reads CASSLMGGGNNEQFF. Written as DNA, the CDR3 is TGTGCCAGCAGCTTAATGGGCGGGGGTAACAATGAGCAGTTCTTC.

This clonotype appeared a few times. For the CDR3, the DNA is TGCGCCAGCAGCCCTAGACAGGGATTCGCCTACGAGCAGTACTTC. Its protein is CASSPRQGFAYEQYF. The J gene is TRBJ2-7, the V gene TRBV4-1, with TRBD1 matching 7 bases. Losses at the gene ends were 4 bases for V and 2 bases for J; bases not matched to a gene: 8. Germline values: CDR1 MGHRA, CDR2 YSYEKL. The CDR3 is made up of 15 amino acids.

This clonotype has only a few counts. The chain employs TRBV2 and TRBJ2-6, with D perhaps matching TRBD1 (5 bases). V lost 8 bases to trimming and J lost 1 base, with 12 bases between them. This CDR3 has 15 residues. Germline-derived CDR1 and CDR2 are SNHLY and FYNNEI. In DNA, the CDR3 is TGTGCCAGCCACACCGACAGTTCTGGGGCCAACGTCCTGACTTTC. Translated: CASHTDSSGANVLTF.

The chain combines TRBV28 with TRBJ2-5; maybe TRBD2 (6 bases). Trimming removed 3 bases at V and 7 bases at J, with 15 bases between. This CDR3 comprises 14 residues. CDR1 is MDHEN, CDR2 SYDVKM, per germline. The CDR3 is CASSLAGRTGTQYF. CDR3 bases: TGTGCCAGCAGTTTGGCGGGGCGCACGGGGACCCAGTACTTC. Combining the CDR3 with reference TRBV28 and TRBJ2-5 gives the whole variable domain DVKVTQSSRYLVKRTGEKVFLECVQDMDHENMFWYRQDPGLGLRLIYFSYDVKMKEKGDIPEGYSVSREKKERFSLILESASTNQTSMYLCASSLAGRTGTQYFGPGTRLLVL.

The table lists this clonotype with a few counts. V usage is TRBV20-1 and J usage is TRBJ2-2; a weak D match, TRBD2 (6 bases). The V gene's germline CDR1 is DFQATT and CDR2 SNEGSKA (reference sequence). The germline V and J ends were trimmed by 3 bases and 6 bases, with 8 bases remaining between them. The CDR3 totals 12 residues. This CDR3 reads CSASGLSGELFF. Written as DNA, the CDR3 is TGCAGTGCTAGTGGACTATCCGGGGAGCTGTTTTTT.

This clonotype was observed a handful of times. The chain recombines TRBV4-1 with TRBJ1-4, with 7 bases matching TRBD1. The CDR3 consists of 18 residues. Trimming cost V 5 bases and J 0 bases; bases outside gene matches: 12. Germline V gives CDR1 MGHRA, CDR2 YSYEKL. The CDR3 region has the DNA TGCGCCAGCAGCGTACCGGGACAGCCTTTTGCAACTAATGAAAAACTGTTTTTT. It is translated as CASSVPGQPFATNEKLFF.

The chain is built from TRBV24-1 and TRBJ1-1; tentatively, D is TRBD1 (6 bases). V gave up 9 bases and J gave up 4 bases, with 17 bases separating them. Germline CDR1 and CDR2: KGHDR and SFDVKD. CDR3 length: 14 residues. The CDR3 coding sequence is TGTGCCACCGGAGGGGGAGGGGAGAGCACTGAAGCTTTCTTT. This translates into CATGGGGESTEAFF.

This rearrangement joins TRBV12-3 or TRBV12-4 to TRBJ2-1; D may be TRBD2 (6 bases). Trimming removed 2 bases from V and 5 bases from J, with 10 bases in between. The CDR3 length is 14 residues. CDR3 bases: TGTGCCAGCAGTTTAAGGGGAGGTGACAATGAGCAGTTCTTC. It is translated as CASSLRGGDNEQFF.

This clonotype appeared many times. This CDR3 reads CASKGYNEAFF. The CDR3 DNA reads TGTGCCAGCAAGGGGTACAATGAAGCTTTCTTT. This sequence joins TRBV28 and TRBJ1-1; D might be TRBD1 (5 bases). Per the germline V gene, CDR1 is MDHEN and CDR2 is SYDVKM. Trimming shortened V by 7 bases and J by 7 bases, and 10 bases separated the two germline ends. This CDR3 is 11 amino acids long.

This rearrangement joins TRBV12-3 or TRBV12-4 to TRBJ2-7; D perhaps matches TRBD2 (5 bases). The V end was cut by 3 bases, the J end by 2 bases, with 8 bases between. The CDR3 is made up of 13 amino acids. The DNA for the CDR3 is TGTGCCAGCAGTTTCACGCGGGCCTACGAGCAGTACTTC. Its protein product is CASSFTRAYEQYF.

The V call is TRBV6-2 or TRBV6-3, the J call TRBJ2-7; 10 positions match TRBD2. The V gene end was trimmed by 7 bases and the J gene end by 7 bases; junction bases not matched to a gene: 10. The CDR3 totals 14 residues. Looked up from germline, CDR1 is MNHEY and CDR2 is SVGEGT. CDR3 in amino acids: CASTLAGAQGEQYF. The CDR3 DNA is TGTGCCAGCACTCTAGCGGGGGCCCAGGGTGAGCAGTACTTC.

This clonotype has a handful of counts. The genes are TRBV20-1 and TRBJ1-1; 7 bases line up with TRBD1. Looked up from germline, CDR1 is DFQATT and CDR2 is SNEGSKA (reference sequence). The CDR3 is 15 amino acids. After removal of 1 base from V and 1 base from J, the junction contained 6 bases not matched to a gene. In nucleotides, the CDR3 is TGCAGTGCTAGAGCCGGGACAGCCCAGAACACTGAAGCTTTCTTT. As protein: CSARAGTAQNTEAFF.

In its sample, this clonotype was seen a few times. The CDR3 DNA reads as TGTGCCAGCAGACCCGGGGCCCGAGGTCGCAATCAGCCCCAGCATTTT. Translated, it gives CASRPGARGRNQPQHF. The chain is built from TRBV6-2 or TRBV6-3 and TRBJ1-5; D might be TRBD1 (5 bases). The CDR3 sequence is 16 residues long. V was pared by 6 bases and J by 2 bases, with 17 bases between. The V gene's germline CDR1 is MNHEY and CDR2 SVGEGT.

This clonotype was detected many times. This chain uses TRBV6-1 with TRBJ2-1; 8 nucleotides match TRBD2. The V gene's germline CDR1 is MNHNS and CDR2 SASEGT. The CDR3 has 16 amino acids. Trimming took 4 bases from V and 9 from J; bases not matched to a gene: 14. CDR3 amino acids: CASSVLGLEVVFEQFF. Here the CDR3 DNA reads TGTGCCAGCAGTGTTCTGGGACTAGAGGTGGTGTTTGAGCAGTTCTTC.

The chain links TRBV10-3 to TRBJ1-5; TRBD1 agrees at 7 bases. V shed 1 base and J 5 bases; nucleotides not matched to a gene: 8. The CDR3 loop spans 16 amino acids. The germline V gene has CDR1 ENHRY and CDR2 SYGVKD. The CDR3 reads CAISELAGQSHQPQHF. The DNA of the CDR3 is TGTGCCATCAGTGAGTTAGCGGGACAGTCCCATCAGCCCCAGCATTTT.